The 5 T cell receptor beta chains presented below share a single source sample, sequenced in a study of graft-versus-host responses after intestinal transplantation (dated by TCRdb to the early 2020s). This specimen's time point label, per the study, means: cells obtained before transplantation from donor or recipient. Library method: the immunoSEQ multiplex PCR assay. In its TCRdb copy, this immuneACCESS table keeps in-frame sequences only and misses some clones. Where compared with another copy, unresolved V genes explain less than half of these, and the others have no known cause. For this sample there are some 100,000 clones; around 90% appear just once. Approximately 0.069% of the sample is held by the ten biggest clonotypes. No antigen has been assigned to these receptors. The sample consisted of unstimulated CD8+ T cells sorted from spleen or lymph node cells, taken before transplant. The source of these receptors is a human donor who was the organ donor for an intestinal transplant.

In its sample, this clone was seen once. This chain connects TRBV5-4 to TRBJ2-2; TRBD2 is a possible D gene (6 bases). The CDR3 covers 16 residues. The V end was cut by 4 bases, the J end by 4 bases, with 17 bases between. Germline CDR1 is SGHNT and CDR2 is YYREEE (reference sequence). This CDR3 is CASSPEPGGGTGELFF. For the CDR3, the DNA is TGTGCCAGCAGCCCGGAACCCGGGGGAGGCACCGGGGAGCTGTTTTTT.

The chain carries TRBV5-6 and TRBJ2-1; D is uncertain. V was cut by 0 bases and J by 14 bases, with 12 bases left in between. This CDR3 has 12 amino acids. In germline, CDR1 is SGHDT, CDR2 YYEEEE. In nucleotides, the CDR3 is TGTGCCAGCAGCTTGGTCGCCTCAGTCGAGTTCTTC. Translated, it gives CASSLVASVEFF. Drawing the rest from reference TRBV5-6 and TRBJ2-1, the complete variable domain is DAGVTQSPTHLIKTRGQQVTLRCSPKSGHDTVSWYQQALGQGPQFIFQYYEEEERQRGNFPDRFSGHQFPNYSSELNVNALLLGDSALYLCASSLVASVEFFGPGTRLTVL.

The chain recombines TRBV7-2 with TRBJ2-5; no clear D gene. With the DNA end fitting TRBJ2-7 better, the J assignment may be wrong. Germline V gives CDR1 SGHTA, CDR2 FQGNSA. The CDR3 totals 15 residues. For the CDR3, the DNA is TGTGCCAGCAGCCCAATGGCGGCATACTCCTACGAGCAGTACTTC. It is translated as CASSPMAAYSYEQYF.

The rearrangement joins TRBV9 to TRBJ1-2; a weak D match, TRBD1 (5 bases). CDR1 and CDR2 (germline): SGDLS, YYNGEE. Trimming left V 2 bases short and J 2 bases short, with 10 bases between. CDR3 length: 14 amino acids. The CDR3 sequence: CASSVRQKNYGYTF. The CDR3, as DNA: TGTGCCAGCAGCGTCCGACAGAAGAACTATGGCTACACCTTC.

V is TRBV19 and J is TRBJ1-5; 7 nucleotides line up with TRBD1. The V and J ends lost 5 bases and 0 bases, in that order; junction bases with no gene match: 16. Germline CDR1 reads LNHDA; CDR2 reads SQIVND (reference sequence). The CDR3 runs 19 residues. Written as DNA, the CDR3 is TGTGCCAGTAGTTTTTCAGGGGGAGCTCAGTATCTTAGCAATCAGCCCCAGCATTTT. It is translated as CASSFSGGAQYLSNQPQHF. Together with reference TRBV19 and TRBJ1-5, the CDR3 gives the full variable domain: DGGITQSPKYLFRKEGQNVTLSCEQNLNHDAMYWYRQDPGQGLRLIYYSQIVNDFQKGDIAEGYSVSREKKESFPLTVTSAQKNPTAFYLCASSFSGGAQYLSNQPQHFGDGTRLSIL.